The clone carrying this T cell receptor (beta chain) was seen ten or more times. Its antigen is unknown. This sample is drawn from a study of T cells in Graves' hyperthyroidism and ophthalmopathy. Looking at the study overall: Prior to any treatment, at the point of initial diagnosis, peripheral blood was collected.

V was pared by 6 bases and J by 0 bases, with 15 bases between. Germline-derived CDR1 and CDR2 are MNHNY and SVGAGI (reference sequence). This CDR3 has 15 amino acids. RNA transcripts yielded amplified TCR beta CDR3 regions. HTBI primers were employed in a first-round RT-PCR of the TCR CDR3. From the multiplex PCR reads, TCRdb called clonotypes with MiXCR, one entry per CDR3 protein. The table has around 350,000 distinct CDR3 sequences, approximately 19% seen once; the top ten hold about 3.7%. Study-level findings and limits: Expanded thyroid clonotypes (above 0.001) were mostly also found in blood.

Stable disease denoted Graves' hyperthyroidism without ophthalmopathy progression within 18 months. The study left out patients who had uncontrolled infection, other autoimmune disease, pregnancy or lactation. This TCR came from a woman aged 18 to 35 with Graves' hyperthyroidism. The sequenced sample consisted of blood. The V and J genes are TRBV6-6 and TRBJ2-7, with D possibly being TRBD1 (6 bases). The CDR3 loop reads CASSGDMVGSYEQYF. CDR3 coding DNA: TGTGCCAGCAGCGGGGACATGGTGGGCTCCTACGAGCAGTACTTC.